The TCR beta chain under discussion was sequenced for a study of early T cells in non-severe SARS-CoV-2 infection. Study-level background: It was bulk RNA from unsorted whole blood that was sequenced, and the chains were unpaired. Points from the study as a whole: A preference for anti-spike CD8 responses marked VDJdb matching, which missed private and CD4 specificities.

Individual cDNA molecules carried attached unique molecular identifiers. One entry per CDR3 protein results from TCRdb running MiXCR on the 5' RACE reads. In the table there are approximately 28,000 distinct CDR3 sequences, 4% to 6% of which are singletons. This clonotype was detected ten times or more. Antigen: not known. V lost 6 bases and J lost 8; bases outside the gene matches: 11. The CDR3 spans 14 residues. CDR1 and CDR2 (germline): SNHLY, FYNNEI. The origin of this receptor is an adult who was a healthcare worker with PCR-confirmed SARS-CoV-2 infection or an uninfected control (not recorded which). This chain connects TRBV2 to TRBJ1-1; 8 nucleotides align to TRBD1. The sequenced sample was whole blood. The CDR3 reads CASRTLRDRLEAFF. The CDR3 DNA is TGTGCCAGCAGGACCCTCCGGGACAGGCTAGAAGCTTTCTTT.